This TCR beta chain was identified in a study of blood T cell repertoires in COVID-19. Whole-study context: Both acute and convalescent COVID-19 samples were obtained from the United States, Italy and Spain.

Per the study methods: The authors estimated nucleated cell counts from reference gene primer amplification. Clones were read by immunoSEQ multiplex PCR, and TCRdb kept only the in-frame ones, dropping some. The V and J calls and clone size come from that table; D and trimming were worked out from the DNA. The table includes around 280,000 clones, roughly 86% detected once. The CDR3 sequence is 14 residues long. V lost 0 bases to trimming and J lost 3 bases, with 8 bases between them. Germline V gene sequence: CDR1 MNHEY, CDR2 SVGEGT. The material sequenced was peripheral blood. This receptor was obtained from a woman aged 30 to 39 with COVID-19, enrolled during active disease. V usage is TRBV6-2 or TRBV6-3 and J usage is TRBJ1-1, with a weak D call TRBD1 (6 bases). The CDR3 spells CASSYSTGYTEAFF. The CDR3, as DNA: TGTGCCAGCAGTTACTCGACAGGTTACACTGAAGCTTTCTTT.